The next 31 T cell receptor beta chains were all read from a single sample in a study of blood T cell repertoires in COVID-19. TCRdb's table, derived via immunoSEQ multiplex PCR, lists solely in-frame clones and lacks some. The table records about 75,000 clones, 80% to 90% of them present only once. The material sequenced was peripheral blood. The receptors were gathered from a woman aged 45-59 years with acute or convalescent COVID-19.

This clone is a singleton in its sample. This chain connects TRBV6-2 or TRBV6-3 to TRBJ2-3; 9 nucleotides agree with TRBD2. The CDR3 totals 16 residues. V dropped 6 bases and J dropped 1; count of bases not matched to a gene: 8. Looked up from germline, CDR1 is MNHEY and CDR2 is SVGEGT. CDR3 loop: CASSSQLAGGTDTQYF. In DNA, the CDR3 is TGTGCCAGCAGCTCCCAATTAGCGGGAGGCACAGATACGCAGTATTTT.

This chain joins TRBV28 and TRBJ2-3, with D possibly matching TRBD2 (6 bases). Trimming took 4 bases from V and 0 from J, leaving 11 bases between them. Germline V gene lookup returns CDR1 MDHEN and CDR2 SYDVKM. This CDR3 contains 15 residues. The CDR3 DNA sequence: TGTGCCAGCAGTTCTAGCGTTTCTAGCACAGATACGCAGTATTTT. Its protein product is CASSSSVSSTDTQYF.

The chain carries TRBV5-1 and TRBJ2-3; 12 positions agree with TRBD2. V trimming: 3 bases; J trimming: 5 bases; junction bases outside the gene matches: 1. From germline, CDR1 is SGHRS and CDR2 YFSETQ. The length of the CDR3 is 14 residues. The CDR3 region is CASSSSGRGDTQYF. The DNA for the CDR3 is TGCGCCAGCAGCTCTAGCGGGAGGGGAGATACGCAGTATTTT. Combining the CDR3 with reference TRBV5-1 and TRBJ2-3 gives the whole variable domain KAGVTQTPRYLIKTRGQQVTLSCSPISGHRSVSWYQQTPGQGLQFLFEYFSETQRNKGNFPGRFSGRQFSNSRSEMNVSTLELGDSALYLCASSSSGRGDTQYFGPGTRLTVL.

The genes are TRBV7-9 and TRBJ1-1, with 7 bases fitting TRBD1. CDR1 and CDR2 (germline): SEHNR, FQNEAQ (reference sequence). The CDR3 contains 14 residues. V shed 4 bases, J shed 1 base, and the junction held 3 bases outside the gene matches. The chain's CDR3 is CASSWDSPNTEAFF. CDR3 sequence (DNA): TGTGCCAGCAGCTGGGACAGTCCGAACACTGAAGCTTTCTTT.

This rearrangement joins TRBV9 to TRBJ1-5; D ambiguous. The CDR3 covers 15 residues. V lost 4 bases and J 2 bases, leaving 13 bases between the germline ends. Germline V gene lookup returns CDR1 SGDLS and CDR2 YYNGEE. The CDR3 bases are TGTGCCAGCAGCCCCACGTCTACCGGCAATCAGCCCCAGCATTTT. It specifies CASSPTSTGNQPQHF.

The rearrangement joins TRBV5-8 to TRBJ1-5; a weak D match, TRBD1 (6 bases). The germline V gene has CDR1 SGHTS and CDR2 YDEGEE. This CDR3 has 16 residues. The germline V and J ends were trimmed by 0 bases and 0 bases, with 10 bases remaining between them. Here the CDR3 DNA reads TGTGCCAGCAGCTTGGTGGGGACACATAGCAATCAGCCCCAGCATTTT. Translating it yields CASSLVGTHSNQPQHF.

This clone has a handful of counts. The J gene is TRBJ2-2, the V gene TRBV12-3 or TRBV12-4; weak D call: TRBD1 (6 bases). This CDR3 comprises 13 residues. Trimming cost V 8 bases and J 5 bases, with 12 bases left between them. The CDR3 spells CASQGRITGELFF. The CDR3 nucleotides read TGTGCCAGCCAGGGGCGCATTACCGGGGAGCTGTTTTTT.

This rearrangement joins TRBV29-1 to TRBJ1-5, with a tentative D call TRBD1 (6 bases). Between the trimmed V and J ends, which lost 5 bases and 3 bases, there was a span of 11 bases. This CDR3 is built from 13 residues. Germline-derived CDR1 and CDR2 are SQVTM and ANQGSEA. CDR3 bases: TGCAGCGTTCGGGACAATATCAATCAGCCCCAGCATTTT. Translating it yields CSVRDNINQPQHF.

The gene calls are TRBV14 and TRBJ2-2, with 10 bases matching TRBD2. The CDR3 is 16 amino acids. Per germline, CDR1 SGHDN and CDR2 FVKESK. After removal of 4 bases from V and 9 bases from J, the junction contained 11 bases not matched to a gene. The CDR3 bases are TGTGCCAGCAGCCCCACTAGCGGGATTGCCCGTTGGGAGCTGTTTTTT. It encodes CASSPTSGIARWELFF.

V is TRBV16 and J is TRBJ1-4; D uncertain. Trimming removed 4 bases at V and 4 bases at J, with 19 bases between. Per the germline V gene, CDR1 is KGHSY and CDR2 is FQNENV. The CDR3 consists of 17 residues. The CDR3 loop reads CASSPPLGSSGNEKLFF. DNA of the CDR3: TGTGCCAGCAGCCCCCCCCTCGGGTCCTCGGGTAATGAAAAACTGTTTTTT.

The rearrangement uses TRBV6-2 or TRBV6-3 and TRBJ2-4; perhaps TRBD1 as D (5 bases). Trimming cost V 6 bases and J 0 bases, with 18 bases left between them. The CDR3 runs 17 residues. Germline CDR1 reads MNHEY; CDR2 reads SVGEGT. In DNA form, the CDR3 reads TGTGCCAGCAGCCCGGCTACAGGACCACTAGCCAAAAACATTCAGTACTTC. Protein sequence: CASSPATGPLAKNIQYF.

The rearrangement uses TRBV9 and TRBJ1-6; D perhaps matches TRBD1 (5 bases). Germline V lookup: CDR1 SGDLS, CDR2 YYNGEE. V dropped 1 base and J dropped 3 bases, with 5 bases sitting between them. CDR3 size: 14 residues. CDR3 region: CASSVQGYNSPLHF. Here the CDR3 DNA reads TGTGCCAGCAGCGTACAGGGCTATAATTCACCCCTCCACTTT.

V is TRBV28 and J is TRBJ2-2; D possibly corresponds to TRBD1 (7 bases). Germline values: CDR1 MDHEN, CDR2 SYDVKM. The CDR3 is 14 residues long. V was cut by 5 bases and J by 4 bases, with 11 bases left in between. CDR3 in amino acids: CASSPRGATGELFF. DNA for the CDR3: TGTGCCAGCAGTCCCAGGGGGGCCACCGGGGAGCTGTTTTTT.

This clone has only a few counts. The V and J genes are TRBV7-3 and TRBJ2-5; 11 nucleotides align to TRBD2. Germline V gene sequence: CDR1 SGHTA, CDR2 FQGTGA. J gave up 6 bases and V 3 bases, and 6 bases lay outside the gene matches. The CDR3 extends over 15 amino acids. The CDR3 DNA reads as TGTGCCAGCAGCTTGGAAAGACTAGCGGGACAGACCCAGTACTTC. It yields the protein CASSLERLAGQTQYF.

The genes are TRBV6-6 and TRBJ2-3; TRBD1 is a possible D gene (6 bases). V lost 0 bases, J lost 3 bases, and 10 bases lay in between. Germline-derived CDR1 and CDR2 are MNHNY and SVGAGI (reference sequence). This CDR3 contains 15 residues. CDR3: CASSYSITGTDTQYF. For the CDR3, the DNA is TGTGCCAGCAGTTACTCGATAACAGGGACAGATACGCAGTATTTT.

V and J are TRBV9 and TRBJ1-1, with D maybe TRBD1 (6 bases). Trimming stripped 6 bases from V and 3 bases from J, with 18 bases between. This CDR3 has 15 residues. Germline CDR1 SGDLS, CDR2 YYNGEE. In DNA, the CDR3 is TGTGCCAGCACCCAACTCTACAGGGAGTACACTGAAGCTTTCTTT. This sequence encodes CASTQLYREYTEAFF.

The V call is TRBV12-5, the J call TRBJ2-3; 7 bases fit TRBD2. After removal of 9 bases from V and 2 bases from J, the junction contained 8 bases not matched to a gene. Germline CDR1 is LGHNT and CDR2 is FRNRAP. The length of the CDR3 is 14 residues. The CDR3 bases are TGTGCTAGCTGGAGCGGGACCCCCACAGATACGCAGTATTTT. Amino acid sequence: CASWSGTPTDTQYF.

V gene TRBV15 combines with J gene TRBJ1-1, with TRBD1 matching 7 bases. CDR3 length: 15 amino acids. V trimming: 8 bases; J trimming: 6 bases; junction bases outside the gene matches: 15. The germline gives CDR1 LNHNV, CDR2 YYDKDF (reference sequence). The CDR3 is CATPVRLGQAPEAFF. CDR3 in DNA: TGTGCCACCCCTGTTAGGCTCGGACAGGCCCCTGAAGCTTTCTTT.

This sequence joins TRBV12-3 or TRBV12-4 and TRBJ2-1; 7 nucleotides line up with TRBD2. The CDR3 is 13 amino acids. V was clipped by 4 bases and J by 8 bases; unmatched bases: 5. Here the CDR3 reads CASSSGGSDEQFF. Here the CDR3 DNA reads TGTGCCAGCAGTTCGGGGGGTTCGGATGAGCAGTTCTTC.

The chain recombines TRBV5-8 with TRBJ1-5; D is uncertain. The CDR3 spans 14 residues. V was shortened by 3 bases and J by 5 bases, with 12 bases between the two germline ends. The germline gives CDR1 SGHTS, CDR2 YDEGEE. As DNA, the CDR3 is TGTGCCAGCAGCTCCCCGTGGGAGCATCAGCCCCAGCATTTT. It specifies CASSSPWEHQPQHF.

The V gene is TRBV21-1, the J gene TRBJ1-6; the table's D call of TRBD1 was not tested on the DNA. TRBV21-1 is a pseudogene locus. There are 17 residues in the CDR3. The CDR3, as DNA: TGTGCCAGCAGCACTCGGGGGACAGGGACCCATAATTCACCCCTCCACTTT. The encoded protein is CASSTRGTGTHNSPLHF.

The genes are TRBV19 and TRBJ1-2; D is ambiguous. CDR3 size: 14 residues. The V and J ends lost 4 bases and 8 bases respectively, with 17 bases between them. Germline CDR1 reads LNHDA; CDR2 reads SQIVND (reference sequence). The CDR3 sequence is CASSRAVETYGYTF. DNA of the CDR3: TGTGCCAGTAGTAGGGCAGTCGAAACGTACGGCTACACCTTC.

The J gene is TRBJ2-4, the V gene TRBV3-1 (or the pseudogene TRBV3-2); D remains ambiguous. The CDR3 runs 16 residues. Germline CDR1 is LGHDT and CDR2 is YNNKEL (reference sequence). V dropped 9 bases and J dropped 0 bases, with 18 bases sitting between them. CDR3 in DNA: TGTGCCAGTCCCCAAAGCACCGTGCTAGCCAAAAACATTCAGTACTTC. Its protein is CASPQSTVLAKNIQYF.

The chain links TRBV2 to TRBJ2-3, with D possibly matching TRBD2 (5 bases). The CDR3 totals 15 residues. Per the germline V gene, CDR1 is SNHLY and CDR2 is FYNNEI. Trimming took 6 bases from V and 3 from J, leaving 16 bases between them. CDR3 region: CASSVPRTGTDTQYF. CDR3 in DNA: TGTGCCAGCAGCGTCCCTAGGACGGGAACAGATACGCAGTATTTT.

The genes are TRBV5-5 and TRBJ1-2; 7 bases align to TRBD1. Germline CDR1 SGHKS, CDR2 YYEKEE (reference sequence). Trimming cost V 0 bases and J 3 bases; bases outside gene matches: 5. This CDR3 is 15 amino acids long. CDR3: CASSLEDRVDYGYTF. The CDR3 bases are TGTGCCAGCAGCTTGGAAGACAGGGTTGACTATGGCTACACCTTC.

This clone is a singleton in its sample. The chain employs TRBV7-6 and TRBJ2-2; D is ambiguous. Germline CDR1 and CDR2: SGHVS and FNYEAQ. CDR3 length equals 13 residues. Trimming shortened V by 1 base and J by 3 bases, and 3 bases separated the two germline ends. DNA for the CDR3: TGTGCCAGCAGCTTAGGAGACACCGGGGAGCTGTTTTTT. It translates to CASSLGDTGELFF.

The chain combines TRBV18 with TRBJ1-3; 10 bases agree with TRBD1. This CDR3 spans 17 amino acids. V was clipped by 1 base and J by 2 bases; unmatched bases: 5. CDR1 is KGHSH, CDR2 LQKENI, per germline. The chain's CDR3 is CASSPQPDRGTGNTIYF. The CDR3 DNA sequence: TGTGCCAGCTCACCACAACCGGACAGGGGGACTGGAAACACCATATATTTT.

The V and J genes are TRBV11-2 and TRBJ2-7; 10 nucleotides align to TRBD1. Unmatched junction bases numbered 6, after V lost 3 bases and J lost 7 bases. CDR3 length: 14 amino acids. Germline V gene data show CDR1 as SGHAT and CDR2 as FQNNGV. DNA of the CDR3: TGTGCCAGCAGCTTTAGGACAGGGGGGGGTGAGCAGTACTTC. This codes for CASSFRTGGGEQYF. The variable domain in full, with the rest retrieved from reference TRBV11-2 and TRBJ2-7, is EAGVAQSPRYKIIEKRQSVAFWCNPISGHATLYWYQQILGQGPKLLIQFQNNGVVDDSQLPKDRFSAERLKGVDSTLKIQPAKLEDSAVYLCASSFRTGGGEQYFGPGTRLTVT.

The rearrangement joins TRBV15 to TRBJ2-3; possible D gene TRBD2, 6 bases. This CDR3 contains 17 residues. CDR1 is LNHNV, CDR2 YYDKDF, per germline (reference sequence). Trimming shortened V by 0 bases and J by 5 bases, and 18 bases separated the two germline ends. In DNA form, the CDR3 reads TGTGCCACCAGCAGAGAAGGCTCGGCAGGGCGGGGAGATACGCAGTATTTT. Protein sequence: CATSREGSAGRGDTQYF.

The chain employs TRBV7-3 and TRBJ2-1, with 8 bases matching TRBD2. CDR3 length: 14 residues. Trimming took 4 bases from V and 9 from J; bases not matched to a gene: 8. Germline CDR1 reads SGHTA; CDR2 reads FQGTGA. The CDR3 loop is CASSSPGGSGEQFF. In DNA form, the CDR3 reads TGTGCCAGCAGCTCCCCGGGGGGGAGCGGTGAGCAGTTCTTC.

V is TRBV19 and J is TRBJ2-2; 7 bases map to TRBD2. Germline assignment: CDR1 LNHDA and CDR2 SQIVND (reference sequence). The CDR3 is 15 residues long. V lost 6 bases to trimming and J lost 1 base; unmatched junction nucleotides: 5. The DNA for the CDR3 is TGTGCCAGTAGCCCACTAGCGCAGAACACCGGGGAGCTGTTTTTT. Protein sequence: CASSPLAQNTGELFF.